Listed below are T cell receptor beta chains from one sample, sequenced in a study of cytomegalovirus exposure and HLA in healthy donors. Here immunoSEQ multiplex PCR was the method, and the copy in TCRdb shows in-frame clones only, minus some. The sample contains some 180,000 clones, about 85% of which appear only once. The sequenced material came from PBMCs. All receptors derive from a man younger than 40 in good health and CMV-seropositive. Each CDR3 is given with its conserved first and last residue. D genes are given only for firm matches. Only part of the rows carry a size: once, few, many, or a class if the clone is expanded.

clone size	D gene	V gene	J gene	CDR3 protein	CDR3 DNA
-	-	TRBV5-8	TRBJ1-5	CASSLPNQPQHF	TGTGCCAGCAGCCTTCCGAATCAGCCCCAGCATTTT
-	-	TRBV18	TRBJ2-3	CASSLWNDRNTDTQYF	TGTGCCAGCTCGCTCTGGAATGACAGGAACACAGATACGCAGTATTTT
-	-	TRBV4-3	TRBJ1-1	CASSHNEGSTEAFF	TGCGCCAGCAGCCATAATGAGGGTTCCACTGAAGCTTTCTTT
-	TRBD1	TRBV13	TRBJ2-3	CASSSGPRTGGTDTQYF	TGTGCCAGCAGCTCCGGCCCCAGGACAGGGGGCACAGATACGCAGTATTTT
-	TRBD2	TRBV10-3	TRBJ2-1	CAISERGLADNEQFF	TGTGCCATCAGTGAGAGGGGACTAGCGGACAATGAGCAGTTCTTC
-	TRBD1	TRBV19	TRBJ1-1	CASSNRGPAFF	TGTGCCAGTAGTAACAGGGGGCCGGCTTTCTTT
-	TRBD1	TRBV18	TRBJ1-1	CASSPDRRGNTEAFF	TGTGCCAGCTCACCGGACAGGCGGGGGAACACTGAAGCTTTCTTT
-	TRBD1	TRBV29-1	TRBJ2-1	CSAETGTGDNEQFF	TGCAGCGCCGAAACCGGGACAGGGGACAATGAGCAGTTCTTC
-	TRBD1	TRBV19	TRBJ1-5	CASSTLTGGDQPQHF	TGTGCCAGTAGTACGCTGACAGGGGGCGATCAGCCCCAGCATTTT
-	TRBD2	TRBV29-1	TRBJ2-7	CSVLKAGLGNEQYF	TGCAGCGTTCTCAAGGCGGGACTAGGTAACGAGCAGTACTTC
-	TRBD1	TRBV4-1	TRBJ2-5	CASSQPGTGGTETQYF	TGCGCCAGCAGCCAACCCGGGACAGGGGGCACAGAGACCCAGTACTTC
-	-	TRBV19	TRBJ2-2	CASSIDREGNTGELFF	TGTGCCAGTAGTATAGATCGTGAGGGGAACACCGGGGAGCTGTTTTTT
-	-	TRBV27	TRBJ2-1	CASSLRDWGYNEQFF	TGTGCCAGCAGTTTGCGGGACTGGGGGTACAATGAGCAGTTCTTC
-	TRBD2	TRBV11-2	TRBJ2-1	CASSLLRESGRRDNEQFF	TGTGCCAGCAGCCTACTACGTGAGAGCGGGAGGCGGGACAATGAGCAGTTCTTC
once	-	TRBV4-2	TRBJ2-1	CASSQDWGSNEQFF	TGTGCCAGCAGCCAAGATTGGGGCTCCAATGAGCAGTTCTTC
-	-	TRBV15	TRBJ1-3	CATSREGGENTIYF	TGTGCCACCAGTCGTGAAGGGGGGGAAAACACCATATATTTT
-	-	TRBV5-1	TRBJ1-1	CASSRPDRNTEAFF	TGCGCCAGCAGCCGTCCCGACAGAAACACTGAAGCTTTCTTT
-	-	TRBV2	TRBJ2-5	CASSFQRETQYF	TGTGCCAGCAGCTTCCAGCGAGAGACCCAGTACTTC
-	-	TRBV27	TRBJ2-5	CASSAGWRWETQYF	TGTGCCAGCAGCGCAGGGTGGAGATGGGAGACCCAGTACTTC
-	-	TRBV7-7	TRBJ1-1	CASSLTGNTEAFF	TGTGCTAGCAGCTTAACAGGGAACACTGAAGCTTTCTTT
-	-	TRBV4-1	TRBJ2-5	CASSLEWRGERETQYF	TGCGCCAGCAGCCTCGAGTGGAGGGGTGAGCGGGAGACCCAGTACTTC
once	TRBD2	TRBV9	TRBJ2-1	CASSTSGRVYNEQFF	TGTGCCAGCAGCACTAGCGGGAGGGTCTACAATGAGCAGTTCTTC
few	TRBD1	TRBV5-5	TRBJ1-1	CASSGGTDQNTEAFF	TGTGCCAGCAGCGGAGGGACAGATCAGAACACTGAAGCTTTCTTT
-	TRBD1	TRBV7-2	TRBJ1-1	CASSPGTGTNTEAFF	TGTGCCAGCAGCCCGGGGACAGGGACGAACACTGAAGCTTTCTTT
-	-	TRBV12-5	TRBJ2-3	CASATSPSTDTQYF	TGTGCTAGTGCCACTTCCCCAAGCACAGATACGCAGTATTTT
-	TRBD2	TRBV5-6	TRBJ2-1	CASSSAKERGGFNEQFF	TGTGCCAGCAGCTCCGCTAAAGAGAGGGGAGGGTTCAATGAGCAGTTCTTC
-	-	TRBV6-4	TRBJ1-2	CASSKDSLGNYGYTF	TGTGCCAGCAGTAAAGACAGTCTGGGGAACTATGGCTACACCTTC
-	-	TRBV7-2	TRBJ2-2	CASSLNRPNTGELFF	TGTGCCAGCAGCTTAAACAGGCCGAACACCGGGGAGCTGTTTTTT
-	TRBD2	TRBV11-2	TRBJ2-7	CASSPPSGRAYEQYF	TGTGCCAGCAGCCCTCCTAGCGGGAGAGCCTACGAGCAGTACTTC
once	-	TRBV25-1	TRBJ2-1	CATARPNYNEQFF	TGTGCCACCGCGCGCCCCAACTACAATGAGCAGTTCTTC
-	TRBD2	TRBV29-1	TRBJ2-7	CSIAGELNEQYF	TGCAGCATAGCGGGAGAATTGAACGAGCAGTACTTC
-	TRBD1	TRBV7-6	TRBJ2-5	CASSLKGTGYRETQYF	TGTGCCAGCAGCTTAAAGGGGACAGGGTATCGAGAGACCCAGTACTTC
few	-	TRBV6-1	TRBJ1-1	CASSDQGTQNTEAFF	TGTGCCAGCAGTGACCAGGGGACACAGAACACTGAAGCTTTCTTT
-	TRBD2	TRBV29-1	TRBJ2-5	CSAQGTIETQYF	TGCAGCGCCCAAGGGACTATCGAGACCCAGTACTTC
-	-	TRBV15	TRBJ2-7	CATSRAEETYEQYF	TGTGCCACCAGCAGAGCGGAGGAGACCTACGAGCAGTACTTC
-	TRBD2	TRBV28	TRBJ2-2	CASTLLAGNTGELFF	TGTGCCAGCACCCTGCTAGCGGGTAACACCGGGGAGCTGTTTTTT
-	TRBD2	TRBV5-1	TRBJ2-3	CASSSRNSGSSADTQYF	TGCGCCAGCAGCTCCCGAAATAGCGGGAGCTCCGCAGATACGCAGTATTTT
-	-	TRBV27	TRBJ2-1	CASSLSSGHNEQFF	TGTGCCAGCAGTTTATCGTCAGGGCATAATGAGCAGTTCTTC
-	-	TRBV7-9	TRBJ2-5	CASSFVQIRGETQYF	TGTGCCAGCAGCTTCGTCCAAATCCGCGGGGAGACCCAGTACTTC
-	-	TRBV9	TRBJ1-2	CASSVDHRAVGYTF	TGTGCCAGCAGCGTAGATCACAGGGCTGTCGGCTACACCTTC
once	TRBD1	TRBV9	TRBJ1-3	CASSPEGTESSGNTIYF	TGTGCCAGCAGCCCAGAGGGGACAGAATCCTCTGGAAACACCATATATTTT
-	TRBD1	TRBV6-1	TRBJ2-7	CASNVYPTGDYEQYF	TGTGCCAGCAACGTGTATCCGACAGGGGACTACGAGCAGTACTTC
-	-	TRBV7-2	TRBJ2-2	CASFLRGGNTGELFF	TGTGCCAGCTTCCTAAGGGGGGGAAACACCGGGGAGCTGTTTTTT
once	-	TRBV5-4	TRBJ2-5	CASRLEFLSQETQYF	TGTGCCAGCAGACTTGAATTCCTGAGTCAAGAGACCCAGTACTTC
few	-	TRBV4-1	TRBJ1-5	CASSQGGQWSNQPQHF	TGCGCCAGCAGCCAAGGGGGGCAATGGAGCAATCAGCCCCAGCATTTT